Described below is a single T cell receptor beta chain sequence and its context. V lost 6 bases, J lost 3 bases, and 12 bases lay in between. The CDR3 covers 14 residues. TCRdb reanalysed the 5' RACE reads using MiXCR and keeps one entry per CDR3 protein. The sample holds fewer than 25,000 distinct CDR3 sequences, approximately 28% seen once. This receptor was identified in a female donor with breast cancer. Sequencing was performed on tumor-infiltrating naive CD4+ T cells sorted from the breast tumor. Subset of the sample: naive CD4+ T cells, CD4+CD45RA+CD25-. The rearrangement uses TRBV12-3 or TRBV12-4 and TRBJ1-5; D might be TRBD1 (5 bases). CDR3 coding DNA: TGTGCCAGCAGCCTAATAGGGACCAATCAGCCCCAGCATTTT. Protein sequence: CASSLIGTNQPQHF.